The 29 T cell receptor beta chains presented below share a single source sample, sequenced in a study of CDR3 diversity in severe acne. Using its own MiXCR run on the PCR reads, TCRdb lists one record per CDR3 protein. This table has around 100,000 distinct CDR3 sequences, more than 45% appearing once. The source material was blood. Source of these receptors: a male donor with acne.

The chain links TRBV19 to TRBJ2-7; perhaps TRBD1 as D (6 bases). Germline assignment: CDR1 LNHDA and CDR2 SQIVND (reference sequence). The CDR3 runs 13 residues. Trimming removed 4 bases from V and 4 bases from J, with 11 bases in between. CDR3 in amino acids: CASSSRGVYEQYF. Here the CDR3 DNA reads TGTGCCAGTAGTAGCAGGGGCGTATACGAGCAGTACTTC.

The rearrangement links TRBV2 to TRBJ2-7; 11 nucleotides line up with TRBD2. From germline, CDR1 is SNHLY and CDR2 FYNNEI. The CDR3 has 15 amino acids. With V trimmed by 2 bases and J by 6 bases, 6 bases remained unmatched. The CDR3 reads CASSERGLAAIEQYF. The CDR3 DNA reads TGTGCCAGCAGTGAAAGGGGACTAGCGGCTATCGAGCAGTACTTC.

At least ten counts were recorded for this clonotype. The chain carries TRBV14 and TRBJ2-1; 12 nucleotides match TRBD2. The junction had 7 bases not matched to a gene; V was cut back by 4 bases and J by 6 bases. Per the germline V gene, CDR1 is SGHDN and CDR2 is FVKESK. The CDR3 contains 16 residues. In DNA form, the CDR3 reads TGTGCCAGCAGCCCTCTAGCGGGGGGGCCACGCAATGAGCAGTTCTTC. This gives the protein CASSPLAGGPRNEQFF.

The V gene is TRBV7-2, the J gene TRBJ2-3; D might be TRBD2 (5 bases). The CDR3 is made up of 14 amino acids. The V end lost 2 bases, the J end lost 11 bases, and 17 bases lay between the germline ends. The V gene's germline CDR1 is SGHTA and CDR2 FQGNSA. The CDR3 DNA follows: TGTGCCAGCAGCTTAAAGGACGGGGTAGATGAGCAGTATTTT. Protein: CASSLKDGVDEQYF.

Comment on this clonotype: A much larger clonotype is one base distant, so this may be a read error. This sequence joins TRBV2 and TRBJ2-1; 7 bases agree with TRBD2. The CDR3 runs 13 residues. Trimming at V came to 4 bases and at J to 12 bases, leaving 9 bases not matched to a gene. Germline V lookup: CDR1 SNHLY, CDR2 FYNNEI. For the CDR3, the DNA is TGTGCCAGCAGTGGCGCGCGGGAGAGTGGGCAGTTCTTC. The encoded protein is CASSGARESGQFF.

The rearrangement joins TRBV9 to TRBJ2-5; TRBD2 matches at 10 bases. This CDR3 spans 16 amino acids. After removal of 6 bases from V and 4 bases from J, the junction contained 12 bases not matched to a gene. Looked up from germline, CDR1 is SGDLS and CDR2 is YYNGEE. This CDR3 reads CASTPWASGRTETQYF. The DNA for the CDR3 is TGTGCCAGCACCCCCTGGGCTAGCGGGAGAACAGAGACCCAGTACTTC.

The gene calls are TRBV12-3 or TRBV12-4 and TRBJ2-5, with D hard to call. The CDR3 consists of 14 residues. V was clipped by 11 bases and J by 2 bases, with 18 bases between them. The CDR3 nucleotides are TGTGCCTGCAATTTACCAGGAACACAAGAGACCCAGTACTTC. It is translated as CACNLPGTQETQYF.

At least ten counts were recorded for this clonotype. The chain has TRBV12-3 or TRBV12-4 and TRBJ1-2; D is ambiguous. Trimming stripped 5 bases from V and 8 bases from J, with 24 bases between. CDR3 size: 16 residues. CDR3 sequence (DNA): TGTGCCAGCAGTATCTCCCCCGGGCCCTCTTTGGGGGGCTACACCTTC. Amino acids: CASSISPGPSLGGYTF.

This clonotype occurred a few times. The chain is built from TRBV20-1 and TRBJ1-5; TRBD1 might be the D (5 bases). Trimming stripped 6 bases from V and 11 bases from J, with 23 bases between. Germline CDR1 and CDR2: DFQATT and SNEGSKA (reference sequence). The CDR3 is 14 amino acids. This CDR3 reads CSAKEGRAGGTQHF. The CDR3 nucleotides read TGCAGTGCGAAAGAGGGCAGGGCCGGCGGGACCCAGCATTTT.

Regarding this clonotype: The conserved final phenylalanine or tryptophan is absent from the CDR3, which likely points to a read error. No DNA is shown, since the ends of the CDR3 on it are uncertain; the CDR3 is the one TCRdb lists. This sequence joins TRBV29-1 and TRBJ2-1; TRBD1, the D gene given by the table, was not confirmed from the DNA. CDR1 is SQVTM, CDR2 ANQGSEA, per germline. The CDR3 is 14 amino acids in total, end residues counted. CDR3 sequence: CSVPGHTTYNEQTP.

This clonotype has a single count. The CDR3 DNA follows: TGCAGCGTTGAAGGGTACCAAGAGACCCAGTACTTC. Protein product: CSVEGYQETQYF. The chain carries TRBV29-1 and TRBJ2-5; D not certain. The CDR3 is 12 residues long. V was cut by 1 base and J by 0 bases, with 3 bases left in between. Germline V gene lookup returns CDR1 SQVTM and CDR2 ANQGSEA.

V gene TRBV10-3 combines with J gene TRBJ2-5, with D possibly being TRBD2 (5 bases). The CDR3 is 16 residues long. Trimming shortened V by 2 bases and J by 5 bases, and 18 bases separated the two germline ends. Germline V gene sequence: CDR1 ENHRY, CDR2 SYGVKD. The CDR3 reads CAISEASRGFGETQYF. CDR3 DNA: TGTGCCATCAGTGAGGCTAGTAGAGGGTTTGGCGAGACCCAGTACTTC.

This clonotype qualifies as medium-sized (0.01 to 0.1%). The chain uses TRBV20-1 and TRBJ2-5; D possibly matches TRBD1 or TRBD2 (5 bases each). The CDR3 consists of 14 residues. V lost 6 bases, J lost 7 bases, and 21 bases lay in between. Per the germline V gene, CDR1 is DFQATT and CDR2 is SNEGSKA (reference sequence). The CDR3 DNA follows: TGCAGTGCGAAAGAGGGCAGGGCCGGCGGGACCCAGTACTTC. Translated, it gives CSAKEGRAGGTQYF.

As for this clonotype: At one end, the junction sequence differs from germline, possibly due to a read error. The chain joins TRBV20-1 to TRBJ1-2; D possibly corresponds to TRBD1 (6 bases). Germline CDR1 is DFQATT and CDR2 is SNEGSKA (reference sequence). This CDR3 is built from 9 residues. The CDR3 sequence: CSASHRVGF. The CDR3 DNA sequence: TGCAGTGCGTCCCACAGGGTGGGTTTC.

The chain links TRBV9 to TRBJ1-2; tentative D call: TRBD1 (6 bases). V was shortened by 4 bases and J by 2 bases, with 9 bases between the two germline ends. The CDR3 is made up of 13 amino acids. Germline V gene sequence: CDR1 SGDLS, CDR2 YYNGEE. CDR3 in amino acids: CASSSRGNYGYTF. DNA of the CDR3: TGTGCCAGCAGCTCCAGGGGAAACTATGGCTACACCTTC. Full variable domain (rest looked up from reference TRBV9 and TRBJ1-2): DSGVTQTPKHLITATGQRVTLRCSPRSGDLSVYWYQQSLDQGLQFLIQYYNGEERAKGNILERFSAQQFPDLHSELNLSSLELGDSALYFCASSSRGNYGYTFGSGTRLTVV.

The V gene is TRBV10-3, the J gene TRBJ2-1; TRBD2 aligns across 9 bases. The trim removed 10 bases at V and 12 bases at J, leaving 22 bases unmatched. The CDR3 runs 16 residues. Germline CDR1 ENHRY, CDR2 SYGVKD. DNA for the CDR3: TGTGCCACCCGAACTCTTGCTAGCGGGGTCGCAGTGTGGCAGTTCTTC. Its translation is CATRTLASGVAVWQFF.

This clonotype was seen only a few times. The chain couples TRBV13 to TRBJ2-5; 7 bases align to TRBD2. From germline, CDR1 is PRHDT and CDR2 FYEKMQ (reference sequence). Trimming removed 1 base from V and 4 bases from J; junction bases left unmatched: 3. CDR3 length equals 14 residues. The CDR3 spells CASSLELARETQYF. Written as DNA, the CDR3 is TGTGCCAGCAGCTTAGAACTAGCGCGAGAGACCCAGTACTTC.

This rearrangement joins TRBV10-3 to TRBJ1-5; 8 bases fit TRBD1. The V gene's germline CDR1 is ENHRY and CDR2 SYGVKD. The CDR3 length is 14 residues. With 10 bases clipped from V and 4 bases from J, the junction kept 9 bases outside the gene matches. CDR3 coding DNA: TGTGCCACCACCGAGACAGGGGTAAATCAGCCCCAGCATTTT. Its translation: CATTETGVNQPQHF.

The rearrangement links TRBV30 to TRBJ2-1; weak D call: TRBD1 (5 bases). Trimming removed 0 bases at V and 6 bases at J, with 12 bases between. The CDR3 runs to 14 residues. Looked up from germline, CDR1 is GTSNPN and CDR2 is SVGIG (reference sequence). This chain's CDR3 is CAWSVQVTFNEQFF. CDR3 coding DNA: TGTGCCTGGAGTGTACAGGTGACGTTCAATGAGCAGTTCTTC.

In this sample, this clonotype turned up a few times. This sequence joins TRBV29-1 and TRBJ1-1, with D perhaps matching TRBD1 (5 bases). Between the trimmed V and J ends, which lost 1 base and 3 bases, there was a span of 12 bases. There are 14 residues in the CDR3. CDR1 and CDR2 from the germline V gene are SQVTM and ANQGSEA. The CDR3 spells CSVEARDRYTEAFF. The CDR3 DNA reads TGCAGCGTTGAAGCTAGGGACCGATACACTGAAGCTTTCTTT.

The genes are TRBV10-2 and TRBJ1-2; D not certain. Trimming stripped 4 bases from V and 7 bases from J, with 13 bases between. CDR3 size: 13 residues. Germline V gene lookup returns CDR1 WSHSY and CDR2 SAAADI. This CDR3 is CASSAGVLGGYTF. CDR3 DNA sequence: TGCGCCAGCAGTGCCGGGGTCCTTGGTGGCTACACCTTC.

The chain carries TRBV10-3 and TRBJ1-3; D remains ambiguous. The CDR3 totals 14 residues. V lost 4 bases, J lost 4 bases, and 11 bases lay in between. Per the germline V gene, CDR1 is ENHRY and CDR2 is SYGVKD. For the CDR3, the DNA is TGTGCCATCAGTGCCGCCATCTCCGGAAACACCATATATTTT. Translating gives CAISAAISGNTIYF.

J is TRBJ1-5 and V is TRBV25-1, with a tentative D call TRBD1 (6 bases). The CDR3 has 13 amino acids. Germline V gene data show CDR1 as MGHDK and CDR2 as SYGVNS. The V end was cut by 7 bases, the J end by 5 bases, with 12 bases between. The CDR3 here is CASTTGSDQPQHF. Here the CDR3 DNA reads TGTGCCAGCACTACAGGGTCAGATCAGCCCCAGCATTTT.

On this clonotype: This sequence may be a read error, since a much larger clone differs from it by one base. This chain connects TRBV7-9 to TRBJ1-1; a possible D gene is TRBD1 (5 bases). CDR1 is SEHNR and CDR2 is FQNEAQ in the germline V gene (reference sequence). This CDR3 contains 15 residues. V was trimmed by 5 bases and J by 1 base, leaving 14 bases between them. CDR3: CASSLSDRSNTEAFF. CDR3 DNA: TGTGCCAGCAGCCTGAGCGACAGATCGAACACTGAAGCTTTCTTT.

This clonotype was counted a few times. CDR3 in DNA: TGCAGCCCCTTCTCCTACGAGCAGTACTTC. Translated: CSPFSYEQYF. The chain is built from TRBV20-1 and TRBJ2-7; D remains unclear. The CDR3 is 10 residues long. Germline V gene lookup returns CDR1 DFQATT and CDR2 SNEGSKA (reference sequence).

V usage is TRBV19 and J usage is TRBJ2-2; the match to TRBD1 covers 9 bases. Germline V lookup: CDR1 LNHDA, CDR2 SQIVND (reference sequence). The V and J ends lost 7 bases and 2 bases, in that order; junction bases with no gene match: 11. CDR3 size: 17 residues. The CDR3 is CASNNLPGQGNTGELFF. For the CDR3, the DNA is TGTGCCAGTAATAACCTGCCGGGACAGGGAAACACCGGGGAGCTGTTTTTT.

Comments on this clonotype: Because it lacks the conserved phenylalanine or tryptophan at the end, this CDR3 is likely a read error. The rearrangement links TRBV28 to TRBJ1-6; a possible D gene is TRBD1 (5 bases). V dropped 8 bases and J dropped 10 bases, with 15 bases sitting between them. CDR3 length equals 13 residues. Germline CDR1 is MDHEN and CDR2 is SYDVKM. The chain's CDR3 is CASGRDGGSPLHS. The CDR3 DNA is TGTGCCAGCGGAAGGGACGGGGGGTCACCCCTCCACTCT.

This clonotype was seen many times. The genes are TRBV7-2 and TRBJ1-5, with D tentatively TRBD1 (5 bases). The V end was cut by 1 base, the J end by 5 bases, with 9 bases between. This CDR3 spans 14 amino acids. Germline CDR1 is SGHTA and CDR2 is FQGNSA. For the CDR3, the DNA is TGTGCCAGCAGCTTAGGGGGGGATGATCAGCCCCAGCATTTT. Its protein is CASSLGGDDQPQHF.

The sample holds many counts of this clonotype. V is TRBV10-1 and J is TRBJ2-7, with TRBD2 matching 7 bases. CDR3 length: 19 residues. CDR1 WNHNN and CDR2 SYGVQD come from the germline V gene (reference sequence). Trimming removed 7 bases from V and 4 bases from J; junction bases left unmatched: 25. The CDR3 coding sequence is TGCGCCAGCACACAGGCCATCAAGTCTAGCGGAGACCTGAGGTACGAGCAGTACTTC. Its protein is CASTQAIKSSGDLRYEQYF.